This passage covers 14 T cell receptor beta chains from one sample sequenced in a study of identical twins. TCRdb processed the 5' RACE reads anew with MiXCR; each CDR3 protein has one entry. The repertoire holds fewer than 350,000 distinct CDR3 sequences, with about 8.3% as singletons. The sample also formed part of further work on yellow fever vaccine responses in identical twins.

Sequencing used memory (CD45RO+) T cells sorted from blood. The receptors here all came from a woman under 30 in good health.

The chain uses TRBV12-3 or TRBV12-4 and TRBJ2-1; 12 bases match TRBD2. V shed 5 bases and J 9 bases; nucleotides not matched to a gene: 14. This CDR3 has 17 residues. The DNA for the CDR3 is TGTGCCAGCAGTCTATTGACTAGCGGGAGAGTCAAGGGTGAGCAGTTCTTC. This translates into CASSLLTSGRVKGEQFF.

The V gene is TRBV25-1, the J gene TRBJ2-3; no clear D gene. CDR1 MGHDK and CDR2 SYGVNS come from the germline V gene. Trimming took 2 bases from V and 5 from J, leaving 5 bases between them. The CDR3 totals 12 residues. Here the CDR3 DNA reads TGTGCCAGCAGTGAAAAGGGAGATACGCAGTATTTT. Protein product: CASSEKGDTQYF.

The sample holds many counts of this clonotype. This sequence joins TRBV5-1 and TRBJ2-7; D possibly matches TRBD1 or TRBD2 (5 bases each). The CDR3 extends over 14 amino acids. Germline CDR1 is SGHRS and CDR2 is YFSETQ. Trimming stripped 4 bases from V and 3 bases from J, with 14 bases between. The CDR3 coding sequence is TGCGCCAGCAGCCCGTCAGGGACGGACTACGAGCAGTACGTC. Translating it yields CASSPSGTDYEQYV.

This clonotype was picked up many times. The chain has TRBV6-2 or TRBV6-3 and TRBJ1-1; the D gene is possibly TRBD1 (5 bases). The CDR3 length is 13 residues. Trimming cost V 6 bases and J 1 base, with 9 bases left between them. Germline V gene sequence: CDR1 MNHEY, CDR2 SVGEGT. CDR3 sequence reads: CASSYTGNTEAFF. The DNA of the CDR3 is TGTGCCAGCAGCTATACAGGGAACACTGAAGCTTTCTTT.

This clonotype has more than one count but fewer than ten. The chain couples TRBV5-5 to TRBJ2-4, with D tentatively TRBD2 (7 bases). The CDR3 covers 15 residues. Germline V gene data show CDR1 as SGHKS and CDR2 as YYEKEE (reference sequence). Between the trimmed V and J ends, which lost 4 bases and 8 bases, there was a span of 19 bases. The CDR3 bases are TGTGCCAGCAGCGCCGTTAGCCAGGGGAGGGACATTCAGTACTTC. It yields the protein CASSAVSQGRDIQYF.

This clonotype was counted at least ten times. The V call is TRBV5-5, the J call TRBJ2-1; 9 positions match TRBD2. Per the germline V gene, CDR1 is SGHKS and CDR2 is YYEKEE (reference sequence). CDR3 length: 15 amino acids. The V segment lost 3 bases and the J segment 2 bases; nucleotides outside the gene matches: 3. The DNA of the CDR3 is TGTGCCAGCAGCTATGCTAGCGGGACCTACAATGAGCAGTTCTTC. It translates to CASSYASGTYNEQFF.

This clonotype has a count of ten or more. The rearrangement joins TRBV3-1 to TRBJ1-6; 7 bases agree with TRBD1. V lost 2 bases and J lost 6; bases outside the gene matches: 4. Germline V gene sequence: CDR1 LGHDT, CDR2 YNNKEL (reference sequence). This CDR3 region has 15 residues. The CDR3 region has the DNA TGTGCCAGCAGCCAAAAGGACAGGAGTAATTCACCCCTCCACTTT. Encoded protein: CASSQKDRSNSPLHF.

This clonotype has at least ten counts. This chain joins TRBV20-1 and TRBJ2-1; 10 bases agree with TRBD2. J was trimmed by 8 bases and V by 0 bases; bases with no gene match: 10. Germline CDR1 reads DFQATT; CDR2 reads SNEGSKA (reference sequence). The CDR3 is 16 residues long. The CDR3, as DNA: TGCAGTGCTAGAGATCAAACTAGCGGGGAAGTGGATGAGCAGTTCTTC. Its translation: CSARDQTSGEVDEQFF.

This clonotype has ten or more counts. The chain employs TRBV24-1 and TRBJ2-5, with 8 bases that match TRBD1. CDR1 and CDR2 from the germline V gene are KGHDR and SFDVKD. V shed 1 base, J shed 1 base, and the junction held 7 bases outside the gene matches. This CDR3 has 17 amino acids. CDR3 in DNA: TGTGCCACCAGTGATTTTGCAGGGACAGGTTTCCAAGAGACCCAGTACTTC. This encodes CATSDFAGTGFQETQYF.

Many counts were recorded for this clonotype. The chain combines TRBV20-1 with TRBJ2-1; D is undetermined. CDR1 is DFQATT and CDR2 is SNEGSKA in the germline V gene (reference sequence). The V end was cut by 1 base, the J end by 0 bases, with 13 bases between. The CDR3 spans 16 residues. CDR3 nucleotide sequence: TGCAGTGCTAGAGTCTTAGAAAGAAGCTCCTACAATGAGCAGTTCTTC. Protein product: CSARVLERSSYNEQFF.

This clonotype was found a few times. J is TRBJ2-3 and V is TRBV7-6; 9 bases map to TRBD2. Germline V CDR1 and CDR2: SGHVS, FNYEAQ. Trimming removed 5 bases from V and 2 bases from J; junction bases left unmatched: 11. This CDR3 comprises 17 residues. DNA for the CDR3: TGTGCCAGCAGCCCGGGTAGCGGGAGTCGCTACACAGATACGCAGTATTTT. Amino acid sequence: CASSPGSGSRYTDTQYF.

This clonotype was detected many times. The V gene is TRBV5-1, the J gene TRBJ2-1; no definite D call. Germline V gives CDR1 SGHRS, CDR2 YFSETQ. With 7 bases removed from V and 6 bases from J, the gap between germline ends came to 14 bases. The CDR3 is made up of 13 amino acids. The CDR3 loop reads CASWYPEPNEQFF. In DNA form, the CDR3 reads TGCGCCAGCTGGTACCCCGAGCCCAATGAGCAGTTCTTC.

This clonotype was picked up many times. The chain is built from TRBV29-1 and TRBJ2-1; the match to TRBD1 covers 7 bases. CDR3 length: 12 amino acids. Germline trimming cut 4 bases from V and 5 bases from J; bases unmatched to any gene: 2. Per germline, CDR1 SQVTM and CDR2 ANQGSEA. The CDR3 DNA reads as TGCAGCGTTGCCAGGGGGAACAATGAGCAGTTCTTC. It is translated as CSVARGNNEQFF.

This clonotype has a handful of counts. This sequence joins TRBV14 and TRBJ2-2; 8 positions match TRBD2. CDR3 length equals 15 residues. The J segment lost 3 bases and the V segment lost 5 bases, leaving 5 bases of the junction unmatched. Germline V gives CDR1 SGHDN, CDR2 FVKESK. DNA for the CDR3: TGTGCCAGCAGCGGACTAGCAATAGACACCGGGGAGCTGTTTTTT. It translates to CASSGLAIDTGELFF.